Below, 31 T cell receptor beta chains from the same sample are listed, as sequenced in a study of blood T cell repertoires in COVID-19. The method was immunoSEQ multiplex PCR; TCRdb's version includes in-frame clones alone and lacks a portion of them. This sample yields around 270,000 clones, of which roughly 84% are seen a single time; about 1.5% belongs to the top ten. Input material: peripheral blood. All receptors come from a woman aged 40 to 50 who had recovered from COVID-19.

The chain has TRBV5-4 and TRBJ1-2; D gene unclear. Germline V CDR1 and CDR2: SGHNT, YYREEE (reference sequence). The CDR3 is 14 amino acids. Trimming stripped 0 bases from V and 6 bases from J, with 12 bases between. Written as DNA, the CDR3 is TGTGCCAGCAGCTTGGACGAGGGAAGGGATGGCTACACCTTC. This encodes CASSLDEGRDGYTF. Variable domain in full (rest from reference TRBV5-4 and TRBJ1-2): ETGVTQSPTHLIKTRGQQVTLRCSSQSGHNTVSWYQQALGQGPQFIFQYYREEENGRGNFPPRFSGLQFPNYSSELNVNALELDDSALYLCASSLDEGRDGYTFGSGTRLTVV.

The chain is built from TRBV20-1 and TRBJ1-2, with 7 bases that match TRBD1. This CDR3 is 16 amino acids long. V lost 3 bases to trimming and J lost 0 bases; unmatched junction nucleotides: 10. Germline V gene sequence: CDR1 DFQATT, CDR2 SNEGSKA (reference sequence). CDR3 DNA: TGCAGTGCTAGTGGGGACAGACTTCTAGCTAACTATGGCTACACCTTC. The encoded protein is CSASGDRLLANYGYTF.

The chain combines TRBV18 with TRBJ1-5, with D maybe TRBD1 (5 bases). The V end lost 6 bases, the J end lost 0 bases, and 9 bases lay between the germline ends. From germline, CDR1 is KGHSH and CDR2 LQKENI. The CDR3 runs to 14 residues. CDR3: CASSDINSNQPQHF. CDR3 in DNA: TGTGCCAGCTCGGACATCAATAGCAATCAGCCCCAGCATTTT.

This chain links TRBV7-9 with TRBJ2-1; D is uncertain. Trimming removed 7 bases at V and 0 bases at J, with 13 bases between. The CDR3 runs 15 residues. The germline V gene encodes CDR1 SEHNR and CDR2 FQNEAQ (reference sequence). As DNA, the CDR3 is TGTGCCAGCATGTTAACGGGTAACTCCTACAATGAGCAGTTCTTC. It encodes CASMLTGNSYNEQFF.

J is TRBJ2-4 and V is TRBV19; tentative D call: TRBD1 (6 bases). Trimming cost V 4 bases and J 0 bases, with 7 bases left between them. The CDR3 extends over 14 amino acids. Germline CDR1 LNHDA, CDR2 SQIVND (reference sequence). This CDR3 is CASSRDIAKNIQYF. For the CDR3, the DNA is TGTGCCAGTAGTAGGGACATAGCCAAAAACATTCAGTACTTC. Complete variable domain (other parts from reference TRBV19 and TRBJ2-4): DGGITQSPKYLFRKEGQNVTLSCEQNLNHDAMYWYRQDPGQGLRLIYYSQIVNDFQKGDIAEGYSVSREKKESFPLTVTSAQKNPTAFYLCASSRDIAKNIQYFGAGTRLSVL.

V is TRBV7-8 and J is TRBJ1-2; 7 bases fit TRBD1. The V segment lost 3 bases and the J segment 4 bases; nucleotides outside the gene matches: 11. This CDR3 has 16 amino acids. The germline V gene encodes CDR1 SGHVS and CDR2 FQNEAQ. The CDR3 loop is CASSFGFGQALYGYTF. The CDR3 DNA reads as TGTGCCAGCAGCTTTGGTTTTGGACAGGCGCTCTATGGCTACACCTTC. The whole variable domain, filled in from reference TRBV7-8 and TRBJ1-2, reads GAGVSQSPRYKVAKRGQDVALRCDPISGHVSLFWYQQALGQGPEFLTYFQNEAQLDKSGLPSDRFFAERPEGSVSTLKIQRTQQEDSAVYLCASSFGFGQALYGYTFGSGTRLTVV.

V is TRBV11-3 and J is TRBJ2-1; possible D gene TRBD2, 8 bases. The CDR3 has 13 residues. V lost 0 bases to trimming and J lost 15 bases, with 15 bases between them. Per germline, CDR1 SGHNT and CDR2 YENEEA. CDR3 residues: CASSLDRGGQRFF. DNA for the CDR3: TGTGCCAGCAGCTTAGACCGGGGGGGACAGAGGTTCTTC.

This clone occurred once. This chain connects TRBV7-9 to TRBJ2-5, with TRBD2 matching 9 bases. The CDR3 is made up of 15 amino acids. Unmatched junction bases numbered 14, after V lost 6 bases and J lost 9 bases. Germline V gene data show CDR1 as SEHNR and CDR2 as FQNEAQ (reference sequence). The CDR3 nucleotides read TGTGCCAGCAGTCCCCTGGCGGGGGGGAAGAGGGCCCAGTACTTC. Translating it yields CASSPLAGGKRAQYF.

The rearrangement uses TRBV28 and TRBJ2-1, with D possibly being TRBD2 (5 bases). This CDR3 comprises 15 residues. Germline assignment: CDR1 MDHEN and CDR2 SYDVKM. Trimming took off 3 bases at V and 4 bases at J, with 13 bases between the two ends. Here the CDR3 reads CASSFFRRDYNEQFF. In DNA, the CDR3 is TGTGCCAGCAGTTTCTTCCGACGGGATTACAATGAGCAGTTCTTC.

The CDR3 protein is CASTPRGSETQYF. The CDR3 DNA reads as TGTGCCAGCACCCCTAGGGGGTCAGAGACCCAGTACTTC. The V call is TRBV6-5, the J call TRBJ2-5; perhaps TRBD1 as D (6 bases). Trimming cost V 7 bases and J 4 bases, with 13 bases left between them. Germline V gene sequence: CDR1 MNHEY, CDR2 SVGAGI. The CDR3 runs 13 residues.

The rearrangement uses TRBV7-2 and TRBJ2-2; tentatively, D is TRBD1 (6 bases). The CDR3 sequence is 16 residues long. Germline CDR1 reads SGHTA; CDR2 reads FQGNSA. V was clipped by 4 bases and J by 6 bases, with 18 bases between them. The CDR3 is CASSYRISQGAGELFF. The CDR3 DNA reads TGTGCCAGCAGCTACCGAATCTCACAGGGTGCCGGGGAGCTGTTTTTT.

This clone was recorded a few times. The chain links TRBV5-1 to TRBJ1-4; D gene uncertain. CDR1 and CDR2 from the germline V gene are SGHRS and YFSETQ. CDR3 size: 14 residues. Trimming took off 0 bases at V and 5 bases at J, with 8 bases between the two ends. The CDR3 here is CASSLDFSNEKLFF. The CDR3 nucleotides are TGCGCCAGCAGCTTGGACTTTTCGAATGAAAAACTGTTTTTT.

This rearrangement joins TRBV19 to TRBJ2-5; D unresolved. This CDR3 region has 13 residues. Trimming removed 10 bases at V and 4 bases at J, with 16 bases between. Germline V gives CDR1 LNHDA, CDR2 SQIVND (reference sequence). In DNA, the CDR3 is TGTGCCACCCGTTTGGCCCGAGGAGAGACCCAGTACTTC. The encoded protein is CATRLARGETQYF.

The CDR3 here is CASSRQETVNTEAFF. CDR3 DNA sequence: TGTGCCAGCTCCCGGCAGGAGACAGTAAACACTGAAGCTTTCTTT. The V and J genes are TRBV18 and TRBJ1-1; a possible D gene is TRBD1 (5 bases). Trimming stripped 6 bases from V and 2 bases from J, with 16 bases between. Germline V lookup: CDR1 KGHSH, CDR2 LQKENI. The CDR3 covers 15 residues.

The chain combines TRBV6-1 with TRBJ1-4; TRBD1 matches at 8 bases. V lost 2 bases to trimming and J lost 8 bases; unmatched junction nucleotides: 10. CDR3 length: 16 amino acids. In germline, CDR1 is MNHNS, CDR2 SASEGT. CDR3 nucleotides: TGTGCCAGCAGTGAATCCACCGGGACAGGCCAAGAAAAACTGTTTTTT. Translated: CASSESTGTGQEKLFF.

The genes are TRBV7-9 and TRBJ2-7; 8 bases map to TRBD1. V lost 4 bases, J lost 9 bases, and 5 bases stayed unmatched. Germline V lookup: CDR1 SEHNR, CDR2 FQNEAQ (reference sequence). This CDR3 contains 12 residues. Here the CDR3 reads CASSSSGTGQYF. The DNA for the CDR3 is TGTGCCAGCAGCTCTTCAGGGACAGGGCAGTACTTC.

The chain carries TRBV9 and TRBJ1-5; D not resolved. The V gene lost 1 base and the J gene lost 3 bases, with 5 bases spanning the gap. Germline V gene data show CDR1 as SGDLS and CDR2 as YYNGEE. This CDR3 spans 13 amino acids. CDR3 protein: CASSVQANQPQHF. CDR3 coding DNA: TGTGCCAGCAGCGTACAGGCCAATCAGCCCCAGCATTTT.

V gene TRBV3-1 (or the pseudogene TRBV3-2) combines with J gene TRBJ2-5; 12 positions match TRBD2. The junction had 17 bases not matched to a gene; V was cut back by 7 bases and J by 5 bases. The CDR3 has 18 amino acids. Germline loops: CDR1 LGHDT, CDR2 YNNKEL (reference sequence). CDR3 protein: CASTTLQGGLAGRETQYF. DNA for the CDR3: TGTGCCAGCACTACACTTCAGGGAGGACTAGCGGGACGGGAGACCCAGTACTTC.

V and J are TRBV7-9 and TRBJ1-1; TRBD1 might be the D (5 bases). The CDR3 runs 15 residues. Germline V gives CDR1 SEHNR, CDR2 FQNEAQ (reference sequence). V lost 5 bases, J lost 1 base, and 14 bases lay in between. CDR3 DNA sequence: TGTGCCAGCAGCCTGACAGACAACGCGAACACTGAAGCTTTCTTT. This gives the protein CASSLTDNANTEAFF.

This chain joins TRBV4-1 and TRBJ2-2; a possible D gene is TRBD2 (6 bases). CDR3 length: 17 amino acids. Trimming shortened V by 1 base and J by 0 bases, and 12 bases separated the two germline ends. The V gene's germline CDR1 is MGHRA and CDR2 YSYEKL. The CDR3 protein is CASSQGDWSANTGELFF. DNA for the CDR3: TGCGCCAGCAGCCAAGGGGACTGGAGTGCGAACACCGGGGAGCTGTTTTTT.

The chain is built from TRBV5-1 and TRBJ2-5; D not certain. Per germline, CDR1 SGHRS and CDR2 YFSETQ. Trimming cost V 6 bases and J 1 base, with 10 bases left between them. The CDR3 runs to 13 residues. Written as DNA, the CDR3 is TGCGCCAGCACCTCGGGTTCCCAAGAGACCCAGTACTTC. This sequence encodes CASTSGSQETQYF.

In DNA form, the CDR3 reads TGTGCCAGCAAGGTGACAGTAGACGCCGGGGAGCTGTTTTTT. Translated, it gives CASKVTVDAGELFF. V gene TRBV27 combines with J gene TRBJ2-2; D might be TRBD1 (5 bases). The V end lost 7 bases, the J end lost 6 bases, and 15 bases lay between the germline ends. Germline-derived CDR1 and CDR2 are MNHEY and SMNVEV (reference sequence). The CDR3 runs to 14 residues.

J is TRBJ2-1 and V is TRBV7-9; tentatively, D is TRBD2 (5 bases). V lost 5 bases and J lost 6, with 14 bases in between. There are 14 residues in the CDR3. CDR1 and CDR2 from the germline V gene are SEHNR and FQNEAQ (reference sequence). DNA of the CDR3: TGTGCCAGCAGCCGCGAGGGTAGAATCAATGAGCAGTTCTTC. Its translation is CASSREGRINEQFF.

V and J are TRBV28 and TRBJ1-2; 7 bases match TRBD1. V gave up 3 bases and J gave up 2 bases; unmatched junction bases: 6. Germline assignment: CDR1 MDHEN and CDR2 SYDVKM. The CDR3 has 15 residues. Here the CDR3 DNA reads TGTGCCAGCAGTTTTGGGACAGCTCCCAACTATGGCTACACCTTC. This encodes CASSFGTAPNYGYTF.

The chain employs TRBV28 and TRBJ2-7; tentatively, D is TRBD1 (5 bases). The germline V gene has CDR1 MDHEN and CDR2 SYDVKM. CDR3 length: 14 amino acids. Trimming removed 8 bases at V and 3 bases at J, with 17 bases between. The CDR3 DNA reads TGTGCCAGCGGGTTAGGACAACCGATCTACGAGCAGTACTTC. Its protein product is CASGLGQPIYEQYF.

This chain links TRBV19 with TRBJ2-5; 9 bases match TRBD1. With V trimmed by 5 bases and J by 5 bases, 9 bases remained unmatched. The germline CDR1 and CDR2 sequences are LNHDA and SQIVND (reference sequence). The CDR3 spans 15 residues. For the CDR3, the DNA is TGTGCCAGTAGTGGGGGACAGGGTCTAAGGGAGACCCAGTACTTC. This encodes CASSGGQGLRETQYF.

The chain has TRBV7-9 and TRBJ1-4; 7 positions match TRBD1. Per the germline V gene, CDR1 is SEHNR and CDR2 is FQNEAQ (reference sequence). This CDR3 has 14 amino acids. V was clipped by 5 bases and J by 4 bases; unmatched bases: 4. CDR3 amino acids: CASSRQGRNEKLFF. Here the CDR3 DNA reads TGTGCCAGCAGCCGACAGGGTCGTAATGAAAAACTGTTTTTT. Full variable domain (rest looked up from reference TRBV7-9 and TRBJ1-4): DTGVSQNPRHKITKRGQNVTFRCDPISEHNRLYWYRQTLGQGPEFLTYFQNEAQLEKSRLLSDRFSAERPKGSFSTLEIQRTEQGDSAMYLCASSRQGRNEKLFFGSGTQLSVL.

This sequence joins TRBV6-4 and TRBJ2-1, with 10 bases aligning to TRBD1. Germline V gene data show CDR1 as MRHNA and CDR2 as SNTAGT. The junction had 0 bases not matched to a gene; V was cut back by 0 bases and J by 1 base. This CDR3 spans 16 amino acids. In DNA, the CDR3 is TGTGCCAGCAGTGACTCGGACAGGGGGTCCTACAATGAGCAGTTCTTC. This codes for CASSDSDRGSYNEQFF.

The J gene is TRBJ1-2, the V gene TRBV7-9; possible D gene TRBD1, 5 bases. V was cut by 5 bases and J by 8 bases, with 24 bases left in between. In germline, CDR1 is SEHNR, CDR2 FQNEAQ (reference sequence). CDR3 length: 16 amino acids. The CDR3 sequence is CASSTEGAGPGGGYTF. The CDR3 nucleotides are TGTGCCAGCAGCACAGAAGGGGCAGGCCCCGGAGGGGGCTACACCTTC.

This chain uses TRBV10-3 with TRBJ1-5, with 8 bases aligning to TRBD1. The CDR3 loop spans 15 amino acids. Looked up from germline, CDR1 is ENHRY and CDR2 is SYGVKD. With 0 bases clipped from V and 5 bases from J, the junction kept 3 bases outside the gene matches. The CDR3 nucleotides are TGTGCCATCAGTGAGTCGGGGACAGGATATCAGCCCCAGCATTTT. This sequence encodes CAISESGTGYQPQHF.

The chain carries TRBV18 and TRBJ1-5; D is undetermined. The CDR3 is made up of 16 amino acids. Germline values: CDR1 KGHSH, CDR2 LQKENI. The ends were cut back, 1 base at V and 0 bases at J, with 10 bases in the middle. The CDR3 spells CASSPREGVSNQPQHF. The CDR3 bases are TGTGCCAGCTCACCACGGGAGGGCGTTAGCAATCAGCCCCAGCATTTT. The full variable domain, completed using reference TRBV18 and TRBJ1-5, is NAGVMQNPRHLVRRRGQEARLRCSPMKGHSHVYWYRQLPEEGLKFMVYLQKENIIDESGMPKERFSAEFPKEGPSILRIQQVVRGDSAAYFCASSPREGVSNQPQHFGDGTRLSIL.